The 18 T cell receptor beta chains reported below all come from one sample, sequenced in a study of cytomegalovirus exposure and HLA in healthy donors. The PCR contained 60 Vbeta and 13 Jbeta primers. TCRdb's copy holds only in-frame clones and misses some; the assay was immunoSEQ multiplex PCR. The profile shows 80,000 or so clones, 78% of them singletons. The sample consisted of PBMCs. The receptors derive from a man in his forties in good health and CMV-seronegative.

The chain recombines TRBV7-2 with TRBJ1-2; 10 bases match TRBD1. CDR3 size: 14 residues. V dropped 5 bases and J dropped 1; count of bases not matched to a gene: 1. From germline, CDR1 is SGHTA and CDR2 FQGNSA. As DNA, the CDR3 is TGTGCCAGCAGCCGGGACAGGGGTAACTATGGCTACACCTTC. Protein sequence: CASSRDRGNYGYTF. Based on the CDR3 plus reference TRBV7-2 and TRBJ1-2, the full variable domain is GAGVSQSPSNKVTEKGKDVELRCDPISGHTALYWYRQSLGQGLEFLIYFQGNSAPDKSGLPSDRFSAERTGGSVSTLTIQRTQQEDSAVYLCASSRDRGNYGYTFGSGTRLTVV.

The chain couples TRBV6-5 to TRBJ2-1; 11 bases are a match to TRBD2. The CDR3 covers 15 residues. Germline lookup yields CDR1 MNHEY and CDR2 SVGAGI. V trimming: 5 bases; J trimming: 3 bases; junction bases outside the gene matches: 3. This CDR3 is CASSTLAGGYNEQFF. CDR3 coding DNA: TGTGCCAGCAGTACCCTAGCGGGAGGCTACAATGAGCAGTTCTTC.

This clone was observed a handful of times. The chain has TRBV19 and TRBJ2-7, with D unresolved. The CDR3 consists of 16 residues. V was shortened by 5 bases and J by 0 bases, with 17 bases between the two germline ends. Germline V gene lookup returns CDR1 LNHDA and CDR2 SQIVND (reference sequence). The CDR3 reads CASSSRGSRVSYEQYF. The CDR3 region has the DNA TGTGCCAGTAGTTCTCGAGGAAGTCGCGTCTCCTACGAGCAGTACTTC.

The V gene is TRBV30, the J gene TRBJ2-7; 12 bases agree with TRBD2. Trimming removed 6 bases from V and 0 bases from J; junction bases left unmatched: 6. CDR3 size: 15 residues. Germline-derived CDR1 and CDR2 are GTSNPN and SVGIG (reference sequence). The CDR3 protein is CACNVLAGGSYEQYF. The CDR3 DNA reads TGTGCCTGTAACGTACTAGCGGGGGGCTCCTACGAGCAGTACTTC.

This sequence joins TRBV28 and TRBJ1-1; D is ambiguous. Trimming took 6 bases from V and 8 from J, leaving 13 bases between them. This CDR3 comprises 12 residues. Germline V gene sequence: CDR1 MDHEN, CDR2 SYDVKM. CDR3: CASSPSTREAFF. The CDR3 DNA reads as TGTGCCAGCAGCCCTAGTACCCGGGAAGCTTTCTTT.

The V gene is TRBV19, the J gene TRBJ2-5, with 14 bases lining up with TRBD2. Germline lookup yields CDR1 LNHDA and CDR2 SQIVND (reference sequence). The CDR3 totals 17 residues. Losses at the gene ends were 7 bases for V and 4 bases for J; bases not matched to a gene: 11. CDR3 DNA sequence: TGTGCCAGTACCGAGACGGGACTAGCGGGAGTAGGAGAGACCCAGTACTTC. As protein: CASTETGLAGVGETQYF.

V and J are TRBV28 and TRBJ2-3; D perhaps matches TRBD2 (7 bases). Trimming shortened V by 4 bases and J by 0 bases, and 29 bases separated the two germline ends. CDR1 is MDHEN and CDR2 is SYDVKM in the germline V gene. CDR3 length: 21 residues. The CDR3 reads CASSCFGLGGGPFESTDTQYF. In DNA form, the CDR3 reads TGTGCCAGCAGTTGTTTCGGTCTAGGGGGGGGCCCCTTCGAAAGCACAGATACGCAGTATTTT.

V and J are TRBV12-5 and TRBJ2-5; possible D gene TRBD1, 7 bases. The germline V gene encodes CDR1 LGHNT and CDR2 FRNRAP. V was trimmed by 7 bases and J by 2 bases, leaving 17 bases between them. CDR3 length: 15 residues. CDR3 loop: CASARQGGLQETQYF. The DNA of the CDR3 is TGTGCTAGTGCTCGACAGGGAGGTTTACAAGAGACCCAGTACTTC.

The chain is built from TRBV7-2 and TRBJ2-3; D is unresolved. V lost 5 bases, J lost 2 bases, and 11 bases lay in between. Germline-derived CDR1 and CDR2 are SGHTA and FQGNSA. The CDR3 runs 14 residues. CDR3: CASSPTPNTDTQYF. The CDR3 nucleotides are TGTGCCAGCAGCCCCACACCAAACACAGATACGCAGTATTTT. The variable domain in full, with the rest retrieved from reference TRBV7-2 and TRBJ2-3, is GAGVSQSPSNKVTEKGKDVELRCDPISGHTALYWYRQSLGQGLEFLIYFQGNSAPDKSGLPSDRFSAERTGGSVSTLTIQRTQQEDSAVYLCASSPTPNTDTQYFGPGTRLTVL.

The genes are TRBV10-3 and TRBJ1-2, with a tentative D call TRBD1 (6 bases). Germline V gene data show CDR1 as ENHRY and CDR2 as SYGVKD. V was trimmed by 6 bases and J by 6 bases, leaving 23 bases between them. The CDR3 loop spans 16 amino acids. The CDR3, as DNA: TGTGCCATCAGCACCAGGGGCCCAGGAGATCTGGATGGCTACACCTTC. Encoded protein: CAISTRGPGDLDGYTF.

This chain uses TRBV19 with TRBJ2-2, with D possibly matching TRBD2 (5 bases). The germline V gene encodes CDR1 LNHDA and CDR2 SQIVND (reference sequence). The CDR3 is made up of 15 amino acids. Deletions cut 8 bases from V and 6 bases from J, with 19 bases between. As DNA, the CDR3 is TGTGCCAGTTCGTCGGGATCGCTTGTCTCCGGGGAGCTGTTTTTT. Protein sequence: CASSSGSLVSGELFF. Looking up the rest from reference TRBV19 and TRBJ2-2 gives the full variable domain: DGGITQSPKYLFRKEGQNVTLSCEQNLNHDAMYWYRQDPGQGLRLIYYSQIVNDFQKGDIAEGYSVSREKKESFPLTVTSAQKNPTAFYLCASSSGSLVSGELFFGEGSRLTVL.

The chain combines TRBV10-1 with TRBJ2-7; 8 nucleotides line up with TRBD2. Trimming at V came to 0 bases and at J to 7 bases, leaving 5 bases not matched to a gene. Germline V gene sequence: CDR1 WNHNN, CDR2 SYGVQD (reference sequence). The CDR3 is made up of 14 amino acids. The chain's CDR3 is CASSESKREYEQYF. CDR3 in DNA: TGCGCCAGCAGTGAGTCGAAGCGGGAGTATGAGCAGTACTTC.

This chain joins TRBV5-6 and TRBJ2-1; 9 bases agree with TRBD2. The CDR3 has 18 amino acids. Germline CDR1 SGHDT, CDR2 YYEEEE. After removal of 4 bases from V and 2 bases from J, the junction contained 13 bases not matched to a gene. CDR3 nucleotide sequence: TGTGCCAGCAGCAGAGGAGAGCTGCGGGAGGGTCCCTACAATGAGCAGTTCTTC. Protein sequence: CASSRGELREGPYNEQFF.

The chain uses TRBV6-1 and TRBJ1-2; unclear D gene. Trimming took off 5 bases at V and 8 bases at J, with 9 bases between the two ends. Germline V gene data show CDR1 as MNHNS and CDR2 as SASEGT. The CDR3 covers 11 residues. The CDR3 spells CASSRSWGYTF. CDR3 coding DNA: TGTGCCAGCAGTAGGAGCTGGGGCTACACCTTC.

The genes are TRBV7-2 and TRBJ2-7; the D is unclear. In germline, CDR1 is SGHTA, CDR2 FQGNSA. V lost 5 bases, J lost 6 bases, and 8 bases lay in between. This CDR3 contains 11 residues. In DNA form, the CDR3 reads TGTGCCAGCAGCGAGTCCCGCGAGCAGTACTTC. Residues: CASSESREQYF.

The rearrangement links TRBV7-6 to TRBJ2-7, with 13 positions matching TRBD2. The CDR3 is made up of 16 amino acids. Losses at the gene ends were 5 bases for V and 0 bases for J; bases not matched to a gene: 4. Germline loops: CDR1 SGHVS, CDR2 FNYEAQ. The CDR3 here is CASSPRTSGSSYEQYF. CDR3 sequence (DNA): TGTGCCAGCAGCCCCCGGACTAGCGGGAGCTCCTACGAGCAGTACTTC.

The chain has TRBV25-1 and TRBJ1-1; 7 positions match TRBD1. The CDR3 has 14 amino acids. CDR1 and CDR2 (germline): MGHDK, SYGVNS. Losses at the gene ends were 4 bases for V and 4 bases for J; bases not matched to a gene: 6. The CDR3 region has the DNA TGTGCCAGCAGTGTCCAGGGGGGTGGCACTGAAGCTTTCTTT. This gives the protein CASSVQGGGTEAFF. The full variable domain, in which reference TRBV25-1 and TRBJ1-1 provide the parts outside the CDR3, is EADIYQTPRYLVIGTGKKITLECSQTMGHDKMYWYQQDPGMELHLIHYSYGVNSTEKGDLSSESTVSRIRTEHFPLTLESARPSHTSQYLCASSVQGGGTEAFFGQGTRLTVV.

The V and J genes are TRBV7-3 and TRBJ2-7; a weak D match, TRBD2 (5 bases). V was pared by 5 bases and J by 7 bases, with 15 bases between. The CDR3 is made up of 13 amino acids. Germline lookup yields CDR1 SGHTA and CDR2 FQGTGA. The CDR3 is CASSPHGGREQYF. CDR3 DNA sequence: TGTGCCAGCAGCCCCCATGGAGGCCGAGAGCAGTACTTC.